This entry lists 27 T cell receptor beta chains sequenced from one sample in a study of PD-L1 blockade in urothelial cancer. Clones were sequenced by immunoSEQ multiplex PCR, and TCRdb holds only the in-frame ones, with some missing. Of 50,000 or so clones in the sample, approximately 88% were seen once. Regarding time point: pretreatment peripheral blood. Sequencing was performed on PBMCs, taken around atezolizumab (anti-PD-L1) treatment. These receptors were taken from a man aged 50 to 59 with urothelial cancer.

The chain uses TRBV11-3 and TRBJ1-2; a possible D gene is TRBD1 (5 bases). The V end lost 5 bases, the J end lost 4 bases, and 11 bases lay between the germline ends. The CDR3 extends over 13 amino acids. Germline V gene data show CDR1 as SGHNT and CDR2 as YENEEA. The CDR3: CASSRGDGYGYTF. CDR3 sequence (DNA): TGTGCCAGCAGCCGGGGGGACGGCTATGGCTACACCTTC. The entire variable domain, with the rest obtained from reference TRBV11-3 and TRBJ1-2, is as follows: EAGVVQSPRYKIIEKKQPVAFWCNPISGHNTLYWYLQNLGQGPELLIRYENEEAVDDSQLPKDRFSAERLKGVDSTLKIQPAELGDSAVYLCASSRGDGYGYTFGSGTRLTVV.

This chain connects TRBV5-4 to TRBJ2-7; tentative D call: TRBD1 (6 bases). V was clipped by 2 bases and J by 1 base, with 13 bases between them. Germline assignment: CDR1 SGHNT and CDR2 YYREEE (reference sequence). The CDR3 consists of 15 residues. Written as DNA, the CDR3 is TGTGCCAGCAGCTTCCCTCTAGGGGGTTCCTACGAGCAGTACTTC. This encodes CASSFPLGGSYEQYF. Using reference TRBV5-4 and TRBJ2-7 for the parts outside the CDR3, the full variable domain is ETGVTQSPTHLIKTRGQQVTLRCSSQSGHNTVSWYQQALGQGPQFIFQYYREEENGRGNFPPRFSGLQFPNYSSELNVNALELDDSALYLCASSFPLGGSYEQYFGPGTRLTVT.

The chain uses TRBV19 and TRBJ1-6; D remains ambiguous. The ends were cut back, 1 base at V and 0 bases at J, with 10 bases in the middle. The CDR3 length is 17 residues. Per germline, CDR1 LNHDA and CDR2 SQIVND (reference sequence). Written as DNA, the CDR3 is TGTGCCAGTAGTATAGTCCTACAGAGCTCCTATAATTCACCCCTCCACTTT. Translating gives CASSIVLQSSYNSPLHF.

The chain recombines TRBV14 with TRBJ2-2, with a tentative D call TRBD1 (5 bases). Trimming removed 1 base from V and 5 bases from J, with 14 bases in between. The CDR3 is 16 amino acids. CDR1 is SGHDN, CDR2 FVKESK, per germline. The CDR3 nucleotides read TGTGCCAGCAGCCAAGTCGGCCAGGGTCTAACCGGGGAGCTGTTTTTT. It is translated as CASSQVGQGLTGELFF.

The rearrangement links TRBV13 to TRBJ2-3; D not certain. The germline V gene has CDR1 PRHDT and CDR2 FYEKMQ (reference sequence). Between the trimmed V and J ends, which lost 0 bases and 5 bases, there was a span of 9 bases. This CDR3 contains 14 residues. CDR3 bases: TGTGCCAGCAGCTTAGGGAGCCGGGTAGATACGCAGTATTTT. It codes for CASSLGSRVDTQYF.

The chain carries TRBV5-6 and TRBJ1-1, with D unresolved. V lost 1 base and J lost 4, with 5 bases in between. Germline lookup yields CDR1 SGHDT and CDR2 YYEEEE. This CDR3 comprises 12 residues. As DNA, the CDR3 is TGTGCCAGCAGCTTGACGAGCACTGAAGCTTTCTTT. Translating gives CASSLTSTEAFF.

The chain joins TRBV11-2 to TRBJ2-7; 7 bases fit TRBD1. After removal of 4 bases from V and 4 bases from J, the junction contained 10 bases not matched to a gene. The germline V gene has CDR1 SGHAT and CDR2 FQNNGV. The CDR3 contains 15 residues. The CDR3 spells CASSYTGDLRYEQYF. In nucleotides, the CDR3 is TGTGCCAGCAGCTACACAGGGGACCTTCGGTACGAGCAGTACTTC.

V is TRBV5-8 and J is TRBJ2-3; 7 bases are a match to TRBD1. CDR1 and CDR2 from the germline V gene are SGHTS and YDEGEE. J lost 1 base, V lost 4 bases, and 12 bases had no gene match. CDR3 length: 17 residues. Here the CDR3 reads CASSGQATQKRTDTQYF. CDR3 DNA sequence: TGTGCCAGCAGCGGACAGGCAACCCAGAAGCGCACAGATACGCAGTATTTT.

In its sample, this clone was seen once. The chain is built from TRBV7-2 and TRBJ1-4; weak D call: TRBD1 (5 bases). The CDR3 has 15 residues. Trimming cost V 1 base and J 4 bases, with 10 bases left between them. The V gene's germline CDR1 is SGHTA and CDR2 FQGNSA. CDR3 sequence: CASSLVAGINEKLFF. For the CDR3, the DNA is TGTGCCAGCAGCTTAGTCGCAGGGATTAATGAAAAACTGTTTTTT.

The chain uses TRBV7-7 and TRBJ2-1; 8 nucleotides match TRBD2. Per the germline V gene, CDR1 is SSHAT and CDR2 is FNYEAQ (reference sequence). Trimming at V came to 2 bases and at J to 4 bases, leaving 4 bases not matched to a gene. This CDR3 is 15 amino acids long. The CDR3 protein is CASSLLPGGYNEQFF. The CDR3 coding sequence is TGTGCCAGCAGCTTATTACCGGGAGGGTACAATGAGCAGTTCTTC. Together with reference TRBV7-7 and TRBJ2-1, the CDR3 gives the full variable domain: GAGVSQSPRYKVTKRGQDVTLRCDPISSHATLYWYQQALGQGPEFLTYFNYEAQPDKSGLPSDRFSAERPEGSISTLTIQRTEQRDSAMYRCASSLLPGGYNEQFFGPGTRLTVL.

The rearrangement joins TRBV6-4 to TRBJ2-3; 8 nucleotides align to TRBD2. The length of the CDR3 is 14 residues. The germline gives CDR1 MRHNA, CDR2 SNTAGT. Trimming took 10 bases from V and 4 from J; bases not matched to a gene: 10. CDR3 sequence (DNA): TGTGCCAACTTTGAGCGGGGGAAGGCAGATACGCAGTATTTT. This encodes CANFERGKADTQYF.

This chain links TRBV29-1 with TRBJ1-2; the D gene is possibly TRBD1 (6 bases). Germline lookup yields CDR1 SQVTM and CDR2 ANQGSEA. CDR3 length equals 12 residues. V was trimmed by 6 bases and J by 4 bases, leaving 12 bases between them. The CDR3 reads CSVRGAVYGYTF. For the CDR3, the DNA is TGCAGCGTCCGGGGGGCGGTCTATGGCTACACCTTC.

The chain links TRBV11-2 to TRBJ2-2, with 16 bases lining up with TRBD2. The CDR3 covers 17 residues. Germline CDR1 is SGHAT and CDR2 is FQNNGV. The V gene end was trimmed by 0 bases and the J gene end by 5 bases; junction bases not matched to a gene: 0. In DNA form, the CDR3 reads TGTGCCAGCAGCTTAGAGGGACTAGCGGGAGGGACCGGGGAGCTGTTTTTT. It specifies CASSLEGLAGGTGELFF. Complete variable domain (other parts from reference TRBV11-2 and TRBJ2-2): EAGVAQSPRYKIIEKRQSVAFWCNPISGHATLYWYQQILGQGPKLLIQFQNNGVVDDSQLPKDRFSAERLKGVDSTLKIQPAKLEDSAVYLCASSLEGLAGGTGELFFGEGSRLTVL.

CDR3 sequence: CASSVGGLLDTQYF. CDR3 nucleotides: TGTGCCAGCAGCGTAGGAGGGTTATTAGATACGCAGTATTTT. The genes are TRBV9 and TRBJ2-3; D might be TRBD2 (5 bases). CDR3 size: 14 residues. Trimming removed 0 bases from V and 5 bases from J, with 10 bases in between. Germline CDR1 SGDLS, CDR2 YYNGEE.

The V call is TRBV14, the J call TRBJ2-7; 7 bases are shared with TRBD2. CDR3 length equals 15 residues. V shed 4 bases, J shed 12 bases, and the junction held 18 bases outside the gene matches. Germline V gives CDR1 SGHDN, CDR2 FVKESK. The CDR3 here is CASSPLRGGGLEWYF. The DNA of the CDR3 is TGTGCCAGCAGCCCTCTACGGGGCGGGGGTCTAGAGTGGTACTTC. The full variable domain, completed using reference TRBV14 and TRBJ2-7, is EAGVTQFPSHSVIEKGQTVTLRCDPISGHDNLYWYRRVMGKEIKFLLHFVKESKQDESGMPNNRFLAERTGGTYSTLKVQPAELEDSGVYFCASSPLRGGGLEWYFGPGTRLTVT.

The chain joins TRBV15 to TRBJ1-1; no clear D. Germline CDR1 is LNHNV and CDR2 is YYDKDF (reference sequence). Trimming shortened V by 2 bases and J by 1 base, and 8 bases separated the two germline ends. The CDR3 has 14 residues. For the CDR3, the DNA is TGTGCCACCAGCAGACCACTCAAGAACACTGAAGCTTTCTTT. This sequence encodes CATSRPLKNTEAFF.

V is TRBV28 and J is TRBJ1-1; D not certain. V lost 1 base, J lost 3 bases, and 12 bases lay in between. CDR3 size: 15 residues. CDR1 MDHEN and CDR2 SYDVKM come from the germline V gene. The CDR3: CASSLLSGRYTEAFF. The DNA for the CDR3 is TGTGCCAGCAGTTTATTGTCAGGCAGGTACACTGAAGCTTTCTTT. Filled out from reference TRBV28 and TRBJ1-1, the complete variable domain reads DVKVTQSSRYLVKRTGEKVFLECVQDMDHENMFWYRQDPGLGLRLIYFSYDVKMKEKGDIPEGYSVSREKKERFSLILESASTNQTSMYLCASSLLSGRYTEAFFGQGTRLTVV.

The chain employs TRBV15 and TRBJ2-7; 8 nucleotides line up with TRBD1. The junction had 8 bases not matched to a gene; V was cut back by 6 bases and J by 1 base. CDR3 length: 15 residues. Germline CDR1 and CDR2: LNHNV and YYDKDF (reference sequence). CDR3 loop: CATRQGDRRSYEQYF. As DNA, the CDR3 is TGTGCCACCAGACAAGGGGACAGGCGATCCTACGAGCAGTACTTC.

This clone was detected a few times. It is unclear where the CDR3 begins or ends on the DNA, so no DNA is shown, and the CDR3 is as TCRdb lists it. This sequence joins TRBV15 and TRBJ1-2; the table's D call, TRBD1, has no DNA check behind it. Per the germline V gene, CDR1 is LNHNV and CDR2 is YYDKDF (reference sequence). The CDR3 length is 14 residues, termini included. CDR3 amino acids: CATSWGTGIVIHTF.

The count of this clone is one. CDR3 coding DNA: TGTGCCAGCAGCTCTAGCGGGAGACCCTACGAGCAGTACTTC. It translates to CASSSSGRPYEQYF. The V call is TRBV7-9, the J call TRBJ2-7, with 10 bases lining up with TRBD2. V was clipped by 4 bases and J by 2 bases; unmatched bases: 2. CDR1 and CDR2 (germline): SEHNR, FQNEAQ (reference sequence). The CDR3 spans 14 residues.

The rearrangement uses TRBV7-6 and TRBJ2-7; 8 bases match TRBD1. The CDR3 loop spans 15 amino acids. Germline loops: CDR1 SGHVS, CDR2 FNYEAQ. Trimming cost V 5 bases and J 3 bases; bases outside gene matches: 9. In nucleotides, the CDR3 is TGTGCCAGCAGCACCGAGCAGGGGGCAATCTACGAGCAGTACTTC. Translating gives CASSTEQGAIYEQYF.

The chain is built from TRBV2 and TRBJ2-7; no reliable D call. Germline V gene data show CDR1 as SNHLY and CDR2 as FYNNEI. V lost 6 bases and J 3 bases, leaving 3 bases between the germline ends. This CDR3 has 10 amino acids. The DNA of the CDR3 is TGTGCCAGCAGCAACTACGAGCAGTACTTC. Its translation is CASSNYEQYF.

This sequence joins TRBV7-8 and TRBJ1-2; D is unresolved. Germline CDR1 reads SGHVS; CDR2 reads FQNEAQ. Trimming removed 3 bases at V and 5 bases at J, with 10 bases between. The CDR3 length is 13 residues. DNA for the CDR3: TGTGCCAGCAGCTTCGAGGGCGTTTATGGCTACACCTTC. Its protein is CASSFEGVYGYTF.

This clone occurred a few times. The chain employs TRBV5-6 and TRBJ2-3, with 11 bases aligning to TRBD2. V dropped 4 bases and J dropped 3; count of bases not matched to a gene: 13. The CDR3 runs to 18 residues. Germline V gene data show CDR1 as SGHDT and CDR2 as YYEEEE. DNA for the CDR3: TGTGCCAGCAGCCGCGCGCGACTTAGCGGGGGGGTTACAGATACGCAGTATTTT. Translated: CASSRARLSGGVTDTQYF.

The gene calls are TRBV7-9 and TRBJ2-7, with a possible D match to TRBD1 (5 bases). V was clipped by 5 bases and J by 3 bases, with 11 bases between them. This CDR3 region has 13 residues. Per the germline V gene, CDR1 is SEHNR and CDR2 is FQNEAQ (reference sequence). The CDR3 DNA reads TGTGCCAGCAGCGAGAGACAGTTCTACGAGCAGTACTTC. The encoded protein is CASSERQFYEQYF.

This chain uses TRBV5-1 with TRBJ2-1; D might be TRBD2 (7 bases). The CDR3 length is 13 residues. Germline V CDR1 and CDR2: SGHRS, YFSETQ. The V gene lost 3 bases and the J gene lost 7 bases, with 11 bases spanning the gap. CDR3 protein: CASSWGGLNEQFF. The CDR3 DNA reads as TGCGCCAGCAGCTGGGGGGGCTTAAATGAGCAGTTCTTC.

The genes are TRBV18 and TRBJ2-5; 14 bases fit TRBD2. Germline values: CDR1 KGHSH, CDR2 LQKENI. The CDR3 is 17 residues long. The V segment lost 2 bases and the J segment 5 bases; nucleotides outside the gene matches: 7. The CDR3 nucleotides read TGTGCCAGCTCACCAGGGACTAGCGGGAGTGGTGACGAGACCCAGTACTTC. This codes for CASSPGTSGSGDETQYF.